Listed here are 17 T cell receptor beta chains from one sample, sequenced in a study of early T cells in non-severe SARS-CoV-2 infection. TCRdb fed the 5' RACE reads into MiXCR, producing one record per CDR3 protein. Altogether around 79,000 distinct CDR3 sequences are present, 11% being singletons, with the ten largest covering approximately 12%. This material consisted of whole blood, taken at baseline. Receptors originate from an adult who was a healthcare worker with PCR-confirmed SARS-CoV-2 infection or an uninfected control (not recorded which).

In this sample, this clonotype turned up many times. The rearrangement links TRBV5-8 to TRBJ1-2; the D gene is possibly TRBD1 (6 bases). The V gene lost 1 base and the J gene lost 2 bases, with 12 bases spanning the gap. CDR3 length equals 15 residues. Germline V gene lookup returns CDR1 SGHTS and CDR2 YDEGEE. The CDR3 loop reads CASSLLSDSNYGYTF. In DNA form, the CDR3 reads TGTGCCAGCAGCTTGCTCTCGGACAGCAACTATGGCTACACCTTC.

This clonotype has just a few counts. This sequence joins TRBV3-1 and TRBJ2-3; no definite D call. V lost 0 bases, J lost 0 bases, and 7 bases lay in between. Germline-derived CDR1 and CDR2 are LGHDT and YNNKEL (reference sequence). The CDR3 is 15 residues long. CDR3 in DNA: TGTGCCAGCAGCCAAGATAGCCACAGCACAGATACGCAGTATTTT. Protein product: CASSQDSHSTDTQYF.

This clonotype was seen repeatedly, ten times or more. The chain uses TRBV20-1 and TRBJ1-1; 7 nucleotides line up with TRBD1. Germline CDR1 and CDR2: DFQATT and SNEGSKA (reference sequence). This CDR3 spans 15 amino acids. Germline trimming cut 6 bases from V and 0 bases from J; bases unmatched to any gene: 10. For the CDR3, the DNA is TGCAGTGCCTATCCTATGACAGGGATGAACACTGAAGCTTTCTTT. Translation: CSAYPMTGMNTEAFF.

This clonotype was observed a handful of times. The J gene is TRBJ1-1, the V gene TRBV6-2 or TRBV6-3, with D hard to call. Between the trimmed V and J ends, which lost 0 bases and 2 bases, there was a span of 7 bases. Germline V lookup: CDR1 MNHEY, CDR2 SVGEGT. The CDR3 covers 14 residues. CDR3: CASSYSRVNTEAFF. In nucleotides, the CDR3 is TGTGCCAGCAGTTACTCGAGGGTAAACACTGAAGCTTTCTTT.

Only a few counts were recorded for this clonotype. The chain employs TRBV2 and TRBJ1-2; the match to TRBD1 covers 10 bases. The V gene's germline CDR1 is SNHLY and CDR2 FYNNEI. Trimming cost V 5 bases and J 7 bases; bases outside gene matches: 4. CDR3 length: 13 amino acids. This CDR3 reads CASSLGTGVGYTF. The CDR3 DNA reads TGTGCCAGCAGTTTGGGGACAGGGGTTGGCTACACCTTC.

This clonotype was found many times. V gene TRBV3-1 combines with J gene TRBJ2-3, with 8 nucleotides matching TRBD2. The V segment lost 4 bases and the J segment 5 bases; nucleotides outside the gene matches: 5. Germline V lookup: CDR1 LGHDT, CDR2 YNNKEL (reference sequence). The CDR3 sequence is 14 residues long. The CDR3 DNA reads TGTGCCAGCAGCCGTGGACTAGCACAAGATACGCAGTATTTT. This sequence encodes CASSRGLAQDTQYF.

This chain connects TRBV7-2 to TRBJ2-1; no reliable D call. CDR1 SGHTA and CDR2 FQGNSA come from the germline V gene. The CDR3 is 14 amino acids. V was trimmed by 1 base and J by 9 bases, leaving 13 bases between them. The CDR3 protein is CASSLDHYPGEQFF. The CDR3 DNA sequence: TGTGCCAGCAGCTTAGACCACTACCCGGGTGAGCAGTTCTTC.

This clonotype has a handful of counts. V usage is TRBV18 and J usage is TRBJ2-7, with unresolved D. This CDR3 is 13 amino acids long. Germline CDR1 is KGHSH and CDR2 is LQKENI. V lost 3 bases, J lost 3 bases, and 9 bases lay in between. CDR3 sequence: CASSPVGFYEQYF. CDR3 nucleotide sequence: TGTGCCAGCTCACCTGTCGGGTTCTACGAGCAGTACTTC.

The chain couples TRBV13 to TRBJ2-7; unclear D gene. The V end lost 5 bases, the J end lost 7 bases, and 9 bases lay between the germline ends. Germline V gives CDR1 PRHDT, CDR2 FYEKMQ (reference sequence). The CDR3 is made up of 11 amino acids. The CDR3 sequence is CASSHRHEQYF. DNA of the CDR3: TGTGCCAGCAGCCACCGACATGAGCAGTACTTC.

This chain connects TRBV28 to TRBJ2-1; D is perhaps TRBD1 (6 bases). Germline V gives CDR1 MDHEN, CDR2 SYDVKM. This CDR3 is 17 amino acids long. The ends were cut back, 3 bases at V and 4 bases at J, with 19 bases in the middle. In DNA form, the CDR3 reads TGTGCCAGCAGTTTCGACAGGAATACTATAGTGTACAATGAGCAGTTCTTC. Protein: CASSFDRNTIVYNEQFF.

At least ten counts were recorded for this clonotype. V gene TRBV13 combines with J gene TRBJ1-2; 9 bases are a match to TRBD1. The germline CDR1 and CDR2 sequences are PRHDT and FYEKMQ (reference sequence). With 0 bases clipped from V and 4 bases from J, the junction kept 6 bases outside the gene matches. The CDR3 is 16 residues long. CDR3 coding DNA: TGTGCCAGCAGCTTAGGTCGGACAGGGGAAACCTATGGCTACACCTTC. Its translation: CASSLGRTGETYGYTF.

This clonotype was detected ten times or more. V usage is TRBV24-1 and J usage is TRBJ2-3; 12 nucleotides agree with TRBD2. V shed 2 bases, J shed 4 bases, and the junction held 3 bases outside the gene matches. CDR1 and CDR2 (germline): KGHDR, SFDVKD. The CDR3 runs to 16 residues. DNA for the CDR3: TGTGCCACCAGTGATTCTAGCGGGGGGGCAGCAGATACGCAGTATTTT. This encodes CATSDSSGGAADTQYF.

This clonotype was counted a few times. This sequence joins TRBV6-5 and TRBJ1-1; the D gene is possibly TRBD1 (5 bases). The germline V and J ends were trimmed by 2 bases and 1 base, with 11 bases remaining between them. The CDR3 is made up of 15 amino acids. Germline assignment: CDR1 MNHEY and CDR2 SVGAGI. This CDR3 is CASSYGVTANTEAFF. The CDR3, as DNA: TGTGCCAGCAGTTACGGGGTGACAGCGAACACTGAAGCTTTCTTT.

For the CDR3, the DNA is TGTGCCAGCAGTTTAAGCGGTGGCGGGGGGCGCACAGATACGCAGTATTTT. This gives the protein CASSLSGGGGRTDTQYF. The gene calls are TRBV12-3 or TRBV12-4 and TRBJ2-3; 8 nucleotides align to TRBD2. The trim removed 2 bases at V and 1 base at J, leaving 8 bases unmatched. This CDR3 has 17 residues.

This clonotype was seen at least ten times. The chain recombines TRBV20-1 with TRBJ1-2, with 7 bases aligning to TRBD1. Germline CDR1 reads DFQATT; CDR2 reads SNEGSKA (reference sequence). The CDR3 loop spans 13 amino acids. After removal of 6 bases from V and 2 bases from J, the junction contained 6 bases not matched to a gene. This CDR3 is CSATGQPNYGYTF. The CDR3, as DNA: TGCAGTGCGACGGGACAGCCAAACTATGGCTACACCTTC.

A few counts support this clonotype. The V and J genes are TRBV12-3 or TRBV12-4 and TRBJ1-1, with D perhaps TRBD1 (6 bases). This CDR3 has 17 amino acids. Trimming removed 10 bases at V and 0 bases at J, with 24 bases between. The CDR3 spells CATQHGQGTLVNTEAFF. CDR3 in DNA: TGTGCCACCCAGCATGGGCAGGGGACTTTGGTGAACACTGAAGCTTTCTTT.

This clonotype was seen ten or more times. The rearrangement links TRBV3-1 to TRBJ2-1, with D tentatively TRBD1 or TRBD2 (5 bases each). CDR3 length: 13 residues. Trimming removed 3 bases from V and 7 bases from J, with 10 bases in between. Germline lookup yields CDR1 LGHDT and CDR2 YNNKEL (reference sequence). The CDR3 spells CASSQGPANEQFF. In DNA form, the CDR3 reads TGTGCCAGCAGCCAGGGACCTGCGAATGAGCAGTTCTTC.